Below, one T cell receptor (beta chain) is given with its context. Seattle researchers signed up patients amid active infection and tracked them longitudinally. This record comes from a study of blood T cell repertoires in COVID-19. Overall study context: T cells, B-cell-depleted T cells, or PBMCs provided the cDNA or gDNA that served as material.

The repertoire was sequenced with immunoSEQ multiplex PCR; TCRdb's copy has only in-frame clones and lacks some. The table shows roughly 190,000 clones, with 90% to 95% occurring only once. The V gene's germline CDR1 is KGHDR and CDR2 SFDVKD. Trimming took off 8 bases at V and 8 bases at J, with 17 bases between the two ends. The CDR3 spans 13 residues. This receptor was obtained from a man younger than 45 with COVID-19, enrolled during active disease. The sample taken for sequencing was peripheral blood. V usage is TRBV24-1 and J usage is TRBJ1-1; D is undetermined. The CDR3 DNA follows: TGTGCCACCAACCCTCCCCGAACTTCCGAAGCTTTCTTT. It yields the protein CATNPPRTSEAFF.